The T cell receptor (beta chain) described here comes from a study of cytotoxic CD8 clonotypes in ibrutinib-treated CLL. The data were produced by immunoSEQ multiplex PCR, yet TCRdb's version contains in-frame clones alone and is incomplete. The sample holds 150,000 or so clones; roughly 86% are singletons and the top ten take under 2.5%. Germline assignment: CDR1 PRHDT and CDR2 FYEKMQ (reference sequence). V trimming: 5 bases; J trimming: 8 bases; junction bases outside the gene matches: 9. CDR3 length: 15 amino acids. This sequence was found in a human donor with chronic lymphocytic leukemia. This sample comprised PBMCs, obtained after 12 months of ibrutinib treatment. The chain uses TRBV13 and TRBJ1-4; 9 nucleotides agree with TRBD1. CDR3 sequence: CASSAGTGSGEKLFF. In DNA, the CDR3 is TGTGCCAGCAGCGCGGGGACAGGGAGCGGAGAAAAACTGTTTTTT.